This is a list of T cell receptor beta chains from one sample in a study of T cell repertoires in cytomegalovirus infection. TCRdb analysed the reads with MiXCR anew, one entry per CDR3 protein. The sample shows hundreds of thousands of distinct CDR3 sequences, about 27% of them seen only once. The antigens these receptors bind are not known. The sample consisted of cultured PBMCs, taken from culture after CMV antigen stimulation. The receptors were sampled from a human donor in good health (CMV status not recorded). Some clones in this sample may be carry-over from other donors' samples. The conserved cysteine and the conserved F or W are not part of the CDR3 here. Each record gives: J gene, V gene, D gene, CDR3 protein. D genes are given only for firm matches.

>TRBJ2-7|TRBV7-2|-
ASSQDSASYEQY
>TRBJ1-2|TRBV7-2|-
ASSLGPAPNYGYT
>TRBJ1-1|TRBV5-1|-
ASSSGPEELEAF
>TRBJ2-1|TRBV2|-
ASSPHAGQRYNEQF
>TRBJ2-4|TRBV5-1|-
ASRLEGAGAKNIQY
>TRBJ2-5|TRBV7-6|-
ASSFTSTGRETQY
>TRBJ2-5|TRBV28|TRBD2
ASSFGLGNWETQY
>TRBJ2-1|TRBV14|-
ASSPNYSYNEQF
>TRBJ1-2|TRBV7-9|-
ASSSGQLVYT
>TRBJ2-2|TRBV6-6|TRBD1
ATQEGTGNTGELF
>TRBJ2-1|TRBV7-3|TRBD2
ASSLAGGGNEQF
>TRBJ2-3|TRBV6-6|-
ASSSSRPDTQY
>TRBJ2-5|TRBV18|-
ASSLMQETQY
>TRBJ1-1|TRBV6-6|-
ASSSQSNTEAF
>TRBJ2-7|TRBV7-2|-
ASSLANTGYEQY
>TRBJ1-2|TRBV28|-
ASSFNYGYT
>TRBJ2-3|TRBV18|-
ASSRAGTGSYTDTQY
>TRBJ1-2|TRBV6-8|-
ASSAGPTGNFGYT
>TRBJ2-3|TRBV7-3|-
ASSLNTPADLRFSCAQY
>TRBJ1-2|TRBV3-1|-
ASSQVSRGKDNYGYT
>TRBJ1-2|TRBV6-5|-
ASSRGGSGYGYT
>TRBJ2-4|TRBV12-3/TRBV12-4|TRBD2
ASSVAGILAKNIQY